A single sample is the source of the 24 T cell receptor beta chains below, sequenced in a study of chemoradiotherapy in HPV16-positive cancers. Libraries were prepared by immunoSEQ multiplex PCR; TCRdb keeps only in-frame clonotypes and omits some of them. The sample carries some 1,800 clones, approximately 90% recorded once. The input for sequencing was tumor tissue, taken from a patient who underwent chemoradiotherapy. Every receptor here comes from a human donor with HPV-associated anogenital cancer.

The chain couples TRBV7-3 to TRBJ2-3, with TRBD2 matching 8 bases. The germline V gene encodes CDR1 SGHTA and CDR2 FQGTGA. The V and J ends lost 0 bases and 1 base, in that order; junction bases with no gene match: 3. The CDR3 length is 16 residues. CDR3 DNA: TGTGCCAGCAGCTTAACGGAAGCGGGGGGCACAGATACGCAGTATTTT. Amino acid sequence: CASSLTEAGGTDTQYF.

V gene TRBV7-2 combines with J gene TRBJ2-4; D is unresolved. V lost 2 bases, J lost 13 bases, and 18 bases lay in between. CDR1 is SGHTA and CDR2 is FQGNSA in the germline V gene. There are 14 residues in the CDR3. Here the CDR3 DNA reads TGTGCCAGCAGCTTAAACAGAAAGGACCGGTTGCAGTACTTC. It encodes CASSLNRKDRLQYF.

This sequence joins TRBV4-3 and TRBJ2-3; possible D gene TRBD2, 5 bases. The CDR3 has 15 residues. Germline CDR1 and CDR2: LGHNA and YSLEER. Trimming shortened V by 0 bases and J by 4 bases, and 11 bases separated the two germline ends. The CDR3: CASSQDEGLPDTQYF. Written as DNA, the CDR3 is TGCGCCAGCAGCCAAGACGAGGGATTGCCAGATACGCAGTATTTT.

The chain recombines TRBV28 with TRBJ2-3; D ambiguous. This CDR3 is 13 amino acids long. With 2 bases removed from V and 2 bases from J, the gap between germline ends came to 5 bases. CDR1 MDHEN and CDR2 SYDVKM come from the germline V gene. The CDR3 is CASSLDPTDTQYF. The CDR3 DNA sequence: TGTGCCAGCAGTTTAGACCCCACAGATACGCAGTATTTT.

This chain connects TRBV18 to TRBJ2-1; 8 nucleotides match TRBD2. CDR1 is KGHSH, CDR2 LQKENI, per germline. CDR3 size: 19 residues. V gave up 6 bases and J gave up 0 bases; unmatched junction bases: 16. Written as DNA, the CDR3 is TGTGCCAGCTCTCCAAACTTGACGGTAGCGGGATTCTCCTACAATGAGCAGTTCTTC. Amino acids: CASSPNLTVAGFSYNEQFF.

The rearrangement links TRBV6-5 to TRBJ2-7; 10 bases agree with TRBD1. Germline assignment: CDR1 MNHEY and CDR2 SVGAGI. The CDR3 is 14 amino acids. J gave up 4 bases and V 7 bases, and 7 bases lay outside the gene matches. CDR3 DNA: TGTGCCAGCACCCCACCGGGACAGGGGTACGAGCAGTACTTC. Its protein product is CASTPPGQGYEQYF.

The chain joins TRBV6-1 to TRBJ2-5, with a weak D call TRBD2 (6 bases). V lost 0 bases to trimming and J lost 1 base, with 12 bases between them. The CDR3 is 16 amino acids. Looked up from germline, CDR1 is MNHNS and CDR2 is SASEGT. CDR3 DNA sequence: TGTGCCAGCAGTGAAGCGTGGGGGGTCCCCCAAGAGACCCAGTACTTC. As protein: CASSEAWGVPQETQYF.

CDR3 nucleotides: TGTGCCAGCAGTGATGGGCAGGGCTACTCTGGAAACACCATATATTTT. Encoded protein: CASSDGQGYSGNTIYF. This rearrangement joins TRBV2 to TRBJ1-3, with D possibly being TRBD1 (5 bases). With 3 bases removed from V and 0 bases from J, the gap between germline ends came to 12 bases. Per the germline V gene, CDR1 is SNHLY and CDR2 is FYNNEI. This CDR3 comprises 16 residues.

This sequence joins TRBV5-1 and TRBJ2-7; D perhaps matches TRBD2 (6 bases). The CDR3 loop spans 14 amino acids. The germline V gene has CDR1 SGHRS and CDR2 YFSETQ. Between the trimmed V and J ends, which lost 4 bases and 2 bases, there was a span of 13 bases. CDR3 nucleotides: TGCGCCAGCAGCCCCGTGGGGGAGGCCTACGAGCAGTACTTC. Protein product: CASSPVGEAYEQYF.

This clone has just a few counts. The chain is built from TRBV5-4 and TRBJ2-1; D unclear. Germline-derived CDR1 and CDR2 are SGHNT and YYREEE (reference sequence). The CDR3 contains 14 residues. Trimming removed 2 bases from V and 5 bases from J, with 11 bases in between. CDR3 protein: CASSFLKAHNEQFF. CDR3 in DNA: TGTGCCAGCAGCTTCCTCAAAGCGCACAATGAGCAGTTCTTC.

This chain joins TRBV5-1 and TRBJ2-7, with TRBD2 matching 14 bases. With 2 bases clipped from V and 7 bases from J, the junction kept 8 bases outside the gene matches. CDR1 and CDR2 from the germline V gene are SGHRS and YFSETQ. The CDR3 spans 16 residues. DNA of the CDR3: TGCGCCAGCAGCTTCAGTGGGGGACTAGCGGGAGATGAGCAGTACTTC. It specifies CASSFSGGLAGDEQYF.

The rearrangement links TRBV4-3 to TRBJ1-3; possible D gene TRBD1, 5 bases. This CDR3 has 16 amino acids. The germline V gene encodes CDR1 LGHNA and CDR2 YSLEER. With 0 bases removed from V and 2 bases from J, the gap between germline ends came to 11 bases. CDR3 bases: TGCGCCAGCAGCCAAGATTCAGGGAGCGCTGGAAACACCATATATTTT. This encodes CASSQDSGSAGNTIYF.

The chain uses TRBV7-2 and TRBJ2-7, with TRBD1 identical over 8 bases. Germline values: CDR1 SGHTA, CDR2 FQGNSA. V shed 5 bases and J 7 bases; nucleotides not matched to a gene: 1. The CDR3 is 11 amino acids. DNA of the CDR3: TGTGCCAGCAGCAGGACAGGGGAGCAGTACTTC. This encodes CASSRTGEQYF.

The chain carries TRBV4-3 and TRBJ1-5, with TRBD1 matching 7 bases. Germline CDR1 reads LGHNA; CDR2 reads YSLEER. V shed 2 bases and J 3 bases; nucleotides not matched to a gene: 1. There are 14 residues in the CDR3. Here the CDR3 reads CASSQTGDNQPQHF. The CDR3 DNA is TGCGCCAGCAGCCAAACAGGGGACAATCAGCCCCAGCATTTT.

The gene calls are TRBV7-8 and TRBJ1-1; 7 nucleotides line up with TRBD1. The CDR3 covers 17 residues. Looked up from germline, CDR1 is SGHVS and CDR2 is FQNEAQ. With V trimmed by 2 bases and J by 2 bases, 11 bases remained unmatched. The CDR3 region is CASSLRGQRTGNTEAFF. The CDR3 bases are TGTGCCAGCAGCTTACGGGGACAGCGAACCGGCAACACTGAAGCTTTCTTT.

The chain links TRBV30 to TRBJ2-5; a weak D match, TRBD2 (6 bases). V lost 0 bases and J 2 bases, leaving 7 bases between the germline ends. The CDR3 has 13 amino acids. CDR1 is GTSNPN, CDR2 SVGIG, per germline (reference sequence). The CDR3 here is CAWSVGTQETQYF. Here the CDR3 DNA reads TGTGCCTGGAGTGTAGGGACTCAAGAGACCCAGTACTTC.

The chain has TRBV6-6 and TRBJ2-1; 7 nucleotides match TRBD2. Germline assignment: CDR1 MNHNY and CDR2 SVGAGI (reference sequence). The CDR3 contains 15 residues. V was clipped by 2 bases and J by 5 bases; unmatched bases: 6. CDR3 nucleotide sequence: TGTGCCAGCAGTTACGAGGGAGGGCCTCACAATGAGCAGTTCTTC. As protein: CASSYEGGPHNEQFF.

DNA for the CDR3: TGTGCCAGCTCACCACGGGGCGATCAGCCCCAGCATTTT. Its protein product is CASSPRGDQPQHF. The chain recombines TRBV18 with TRBJ1-5, with TRBD1 as a possible D gene (5 bases). Trimming took off 1 base at V and 5 bases at J, with 6 bases between the two ends. Germline CDR1 and CDR2: KGHSH and LQKENI. This CDR3 has 13 residues.

The chain recombines TRBV5-4 with TRBJ1-2; TRBD1 might be the D (5 bases). V lost 0 bases to trimming and J lost 0 bases, with 9 bases between them. The CDR3 contains 15 residues. CDR1 SGHNT and CDR2 YYREEE come from the germline V gene (reference sequence). This CDR3 is CASSLGGQSNYGYTF. The DNA of the CDR3 is TGTGCCAGCAGCTTGGGGGGCCAGTCTAACTATGGCTACACCTTC. Variable domain in full (rest from reference TRBV5-4 and TRBJ1-2): ETGVTQSPTHLIKTRGQQVTLRCSSQSGHNTVSWYQQALGQGPQFIFQYYREEENGRGNFPPRFSGLQFPNYSSELNVNALELDDSALYLCASSLGGQSNYGYTFGSGTRLTVV.

The CDR3 sequence: CASPLWDSHNSPLHF. CDR3 nucleotides: TGTGCCAGCCCCCTCTGGGACAGTCATAATTCACCCCTCCACTTT. The chain employs TRBV27 and TRBJ1-6; 7 bases agree with TRBD1. V shed 8 bases and J 5 bases; nucleotides not matched to a gene: 9. Germline CDR1 reads MNHEY; CDR2 reads SMNVEV (reference sequence). The CDR3 has 15 amino acids.

The chain joins TRBV7-9 to TRBJ1-1; weak D call: TRBD1 (5 bases). The V end lost 5 bases, the J end lost 5 bases, and 9 bases lay between the germline ends. Per the germline V gene, CDR1 is SEHNR and CDR2 is FQNEAQ (reference sequence). The CDR3 loop spans 12 amino acids. The CDR3 here is CASSVGVTEAFF. For the CDR3, the DNA is TGTGCCAGCAGCGTAGGGGTAACTGAAGCTTTCTTT.

In its sample, this clone was seen once. The V gene is TRBV19, the J gene TRBJ1-2; TRBD1 is a possible D gene (6 bases). Germline CDR1 and CDR2: LNHDA and SQIVND (reference sequence). The CDR3 is 14 amino acids. Trimming stripped 6 bases from V and 3 bases from J, with 14 bases between. CDR3 DNA sequence: TGTGCCAGTAGCTTACACAGGGCTGACTATGGCTACACCTTC. Amino acids: CASSLHRADYGYTF.

This CDR3 reads CASSVGAREPLHF. CDR3 DNA: TGCGCCAGCAGCGTGGGTGCGAGGGAGCCCCTCCACTTT. The chain carries TRBV10-2 and TRBJ1-6; D gene ambiguous. This CDR3 region has 13 residues. Trimming removed 6 bases from V and 13 bases from J, with 16 bases in between. Per germline, CDR1 WSHSY and CDR2 SAAADI.

The genes are TRBV5-1 and TRBJ2-5; 10 positions match TRBD2. Trimming took 4 bases from V and 5 from J; bases not matched to a gene: 11. CDR3 length equals 16 residues. Germline assignment: CDR1 SGHRS and CDR2 YFSETQ. CDR3 amino acids: CASSRGPSGGEETQYF. Written as DNA, the CDR3 is TGCGCCAGCAGCCGGGGGCCTAGCGGGGGTGAGGAGACCCAGTACTTC.